The 2 T cell receptor beta chains given below trace back to one sample, sequenced in a study of T cells in Graves' hyperthyroidism and ophthalmopathy. TCR beta CDR3 regions were amplified from RNA. TCR CDR3 underwent first-round RT-PCR with the HTBI primer set. MiXCR, applied by TCRdb to the multiplex PCR reads, yields one record per CDR3 protein. The sample lists approximately 600,000 distinct CDR3 sequences; over 12% were seen once. Sequencing was performed on blood. These receptors were collected from a woman aged 35 to 49 with Graves' ophthalmopathy.

The V call is TRBV7-8, the J call TRBJ2-7; D is unclear. The CDR3 loop spans 15 amino acids. Trimming took 2 bases from V and 8 from J, leaving 19 bases between them. Looked up from germline, CDR1 is SGHVS and CDR2 is FQNEAQ. The CDR3: CASSLKRTDHTKQYF. The CDR3 DNA reads as TGTGCCAGCAGCTTAAAGAGAACGGACCATACGAAGCAGTACTTC. The variable domain in full, with the rest retrieved from reference TRBV7-8 and TRBJ2-7, is GAGVSQSPRYKVAKRGQDVALRCDPISGHVSLFWYQQALGQGPEFLTYFQNEAQLDKSGLPSDRFFAERPEGSVSTLKIQRTQQEDSAVYLCASSLKRTDHTKQYFGPGTRLTVT.

This clonotype was found many times. This chain links TRBV12-3 or TRBV12-4 with TRBJ2-7; the match to TRBD2 covers 7 bases. The CDR3 spans 15 residues. V shed 2 bases, J shed 4 bases, and the junction held 8 bases outside the gene matches. CDR3 protein: CASSLMGGGSYEQYF. In nucleotides, the CDR3 is TGTGCCAGCAGTTTAATGGGCGGCGGGAGTTACGAGCAGTACTTC.